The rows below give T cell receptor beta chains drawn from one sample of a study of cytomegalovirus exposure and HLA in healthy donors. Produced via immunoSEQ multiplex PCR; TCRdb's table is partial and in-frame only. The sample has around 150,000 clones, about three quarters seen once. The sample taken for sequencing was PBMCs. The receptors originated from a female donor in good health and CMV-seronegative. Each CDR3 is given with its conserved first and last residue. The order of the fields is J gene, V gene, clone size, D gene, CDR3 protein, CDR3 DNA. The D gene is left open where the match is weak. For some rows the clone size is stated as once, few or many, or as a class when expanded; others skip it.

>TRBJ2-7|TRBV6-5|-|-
CASSRTGAGPYEQYF
TGTGCCAGCAGTAGAACAGGGGCGGGACCGTACGAGCAGTACTTC
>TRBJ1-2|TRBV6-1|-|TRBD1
CASSELRGLYGYTF
TGTGCCAGCAGTGAATTAAGGGGGCTCTATGGCTACACCTTC
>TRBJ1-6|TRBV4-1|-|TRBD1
CASSLTTGGGSPLHF
TGCGCCAGCAGCCTAACGACAGGGGGTGGTTCACCCCTCCACTTT
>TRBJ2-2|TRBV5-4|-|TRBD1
CASSPDRGRGGELFF
TGTGCCAGCAGCCCGGACAGGGGGCGGGGGGGGGAGCTGTTTTTT
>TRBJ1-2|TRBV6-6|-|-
CASKLGDGYGYTF
TGTGCCAGCAAGTTAGGGGATGGCTATGGCTACACCTTC
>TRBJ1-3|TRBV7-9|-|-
CASSSTWGRGGSGNTIYF
TGTGCCAGCAGCTCGACGTGGGGCCGGGGGGGCTCTGGAAACACCATATATTTT
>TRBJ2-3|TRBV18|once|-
CASSPAQGGMRDTQYF
TGTGCCAGCTCACCAGCGCAGGGGGGAATGAGGGATACGCAGTATTTT
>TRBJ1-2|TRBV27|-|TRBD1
CASSPGQGGWKVGYTF
TGTGCCAGCAGCCCGGGACAGGGGGGGTGGAAGGTTGGCTACACCTTC
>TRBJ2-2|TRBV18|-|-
CASSVRLPQASDGELFF
TGTGCCAGCTCCGTCCGACTACCCCAGGCCTCCGACGGGGAGCTGTTTTTT
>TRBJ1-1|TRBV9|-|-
CVSENTEAFF
TGTGTTTCAGAGAACACTGAAGCTTTCTTT
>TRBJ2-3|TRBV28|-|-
CASREVTQYF
TGTGCCAGCAGGGAGGTCACGCAGTATTTT
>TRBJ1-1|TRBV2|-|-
CASSQQGGRTEAFF
TGTGCCAGCAGTCAACAGGGAGGGCGGACTGAAGCTTTCTTT
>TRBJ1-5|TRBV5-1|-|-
CASSLGGGAGQPQHF
TGCGCCAGCAGCTTGGGCGGGGGGGCAGGTCAGCCCCAGCATTTT
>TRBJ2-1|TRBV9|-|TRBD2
CASSLGTRYSYNEQFF
TGTGCCAGCAGCCTCGGGACTAGGTACTCCTACAATGAGCAGTTCTTC
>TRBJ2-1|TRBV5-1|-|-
CASSLSLQSYNEQFF
TGCGCCAGCAGCTTGTCACTCCAATCCTACAATGAGCAGTTCTTC
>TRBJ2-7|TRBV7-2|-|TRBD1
CASSRWTGSYEQYF
TGTGCCAGCAGCCGATGGACAGGTAGCTACGAGCAGTACTTC
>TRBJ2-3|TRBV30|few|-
CAWSGRDSTDTQYF
TGTGCCTGGAGTGGGAGGGACAGCACAGATACGCAGTATTTT
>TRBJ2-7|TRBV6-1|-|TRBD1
CASRGQGAYEQYF
TGTGCCAGCAGGGGACAGGGGGCCTACGAGCAGTACTTC
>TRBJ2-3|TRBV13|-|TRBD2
CASSYGTERGVTDTQYF
TGTGCCAGCAGCTACGGTACGGAGCGGGGGGTCACAGATACGCAGTATTTT
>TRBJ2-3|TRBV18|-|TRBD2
CASSSSGRGGTDTQYF
TGTGCCAGCTCATCTAGCGGGAGGGGGGGCACAGATACGCAGTATTTT
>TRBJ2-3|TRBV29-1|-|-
CSVRYSSTDTQYF
TGCAGCGTTCGGTACAGCAGCACAGATACGCAGTATTTT
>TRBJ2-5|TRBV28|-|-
CASSPPRRGKKTQYF
TGTGCCAGCAGTCCACCCCGAAGGGGGAAAAAGACCCAGTACTTC
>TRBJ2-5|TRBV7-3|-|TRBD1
CASSRTGDPVGAQYF
TGTGCCAGCAGCCGGACAGGGGACCCGGTCGGGGCCCAGTACTTC
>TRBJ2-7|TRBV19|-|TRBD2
CASSRTSVHEQYF
TGTGCCAGTAGCCGGACTAGCGTACACGAGCAGTACTTC
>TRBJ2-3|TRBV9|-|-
CASSGRDTQYF
TGTGCCAGCAGCGGGAGGGATACGCAGTATTTT
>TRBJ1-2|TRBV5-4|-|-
CASSRRQVANYGYTF
TGTGCCAGCAGCCGAAGACAGGTAGCTAACTATGGCTACACCTTC